This T cell receptor (beta chain) originates from a study of cytomegalovirus exposure and HLA in healthy donors. The PCR used 60 Vbeta and 13 Jbeta primers. Assay used: immunoSEQ multiplex PCR; TCRdb lists only in-frame clones, some missing. The repertoire holds 200,000 or so clones, with over 65% as singletons. This CDR3 has 15 amino acids. In germline, CDR1 is MNHEY, CDR2 SMNVEV (reference sequence). Sequencing was carried out using PBMCs. The receptor was derived from a man between 18 and 29 years old in good health and CMV-seronegative. This sequence joins TRBV27 and TRBJ2-5, with a tentative D call TRBD2 (6 bases). The DNA end favors TRBJ2-7, so the J call may be wrong. CDR3 amino acids: CASNPEGGGFGEQYF. The CDR3, as DNA: TGTGCCAGCAACCCCGAGGGAGGAGGATTCGGCGAGCAGTACTTC.